This T cell receptor beta chain was identified in a study of persistence of HIV-infected CD4 T cells. The stimulus was an HIV-1 Gag 15-mer peptide pool, about 1 ug/peptide/mL. CD4+ T cells upregulating both CD40 ligand and CD69 were sorted as responding cells. The CDR3 covers 14 residues. Trimming pared 8 bases from V and 0 bases from J, leaving 12 bases between. Germline loops: CDR1 WSHSY, CDR2 SAAADI. Remarks on this clone: The antigen is unknown.

Study-wide findings and caveats: TCRbeta richness was lower in CMV- and Gag-responding cells than in anti-CD3/anti-CD28-responding cells.

This was the immunoSEQ version 4 assay in survey mode. Profiling relied on immunoSEQ multiplex PCR, and the TCRdb table lists in-frame clones only, not all of them. The profile shows fewer than 40,000 clones, roughly 71% of them singletons. This chain links TRBV10-2 with TRBJ2-3; a possible D gene is TRBD2 (5 bases). The sequences come from CD4+ T cells sorted from PBMCs after roughly 18-hour stimulation, collected from a patient who received antiretroviral therapy. This receptor was taken from an adult man with HIV who was CMV-seropositive. DNA of the CDR3: TGCGCCAGCCGGCTAGCCCGGAGCACAGATACGCAGTATTTT. Encoded protein: CASRLARSTDTQYF.